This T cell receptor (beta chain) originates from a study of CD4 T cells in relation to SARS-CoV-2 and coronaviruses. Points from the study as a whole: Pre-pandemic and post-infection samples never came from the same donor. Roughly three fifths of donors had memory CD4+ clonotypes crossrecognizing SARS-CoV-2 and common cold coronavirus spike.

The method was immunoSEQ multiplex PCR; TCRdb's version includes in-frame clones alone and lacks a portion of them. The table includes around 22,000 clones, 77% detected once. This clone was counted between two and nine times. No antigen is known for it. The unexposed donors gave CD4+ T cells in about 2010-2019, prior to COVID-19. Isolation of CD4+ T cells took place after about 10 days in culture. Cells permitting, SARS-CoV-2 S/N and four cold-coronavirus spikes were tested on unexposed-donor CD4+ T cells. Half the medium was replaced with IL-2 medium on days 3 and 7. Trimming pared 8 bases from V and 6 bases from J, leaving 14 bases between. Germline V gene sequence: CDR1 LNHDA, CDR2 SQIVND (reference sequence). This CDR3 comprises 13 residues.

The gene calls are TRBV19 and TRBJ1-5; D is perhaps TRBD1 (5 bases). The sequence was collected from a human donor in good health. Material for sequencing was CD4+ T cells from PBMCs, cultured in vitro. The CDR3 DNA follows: TGTGCCAGTCTCAGGGACTTGGGTCAGCCCCAGCATTTT. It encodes CASLRDLGQPQHF.